These 7 T cell receptor beta chains were sequenced from one sample in a study of T cells in women clearing cervical HPV infection. Measured with immunoSEQ multiplex PCR; TCRdb has only the in-frame clones, and not every one. Its table records approximately 32,000 clones. Sequencing was done on a sample of blood buffy coat. Receptors were obtained from a woman between 18 and 70 years old with a cervical HPV16 infection that either progressed to CIN3+ or cleared (not recorded which).

Remarks on this clone: The read finishes 3 residues shy of the CDR3 end, and the germline J gene is used to complete it. The gene calls are TRBV20-1 and TRBJ2-2, with TRBD2 matching over 16 bases. V lost 2 bases to trimming and J lost 4 bases; unmatched junction nucleotides: 4. The V gene's germline CDR1 is DFQATT and CDR2 SNEGSKA (reference sequence). The CDR3 is 17 amino acids. Partial CDR3 DNA: TGCAGTGCTAGACCGGGACTAGCGGGGGGGAGCACCGGGGAG. Translated, it gives CSARPGLAGGSTGE. The complete CDR3 protein is CSARPGLAGGSTGELFF.

As regards this clone: The read ends 3 residues early relative to the CDR3; the germline J gene fills the gap. The V gene is TRBV20-1, the J gene TRBJ2-3; TRBD1 matches 8 bases. J was trimmed by 3 bases and V by 3 bases; bases with no gene match: 11. The CDR3 is made up of 16 amino acids. CDR1 and CDR2 (germline): DFQATT, SNEGSKA (reference sequence). CDR3 amino acids: CSASSGDRGVTDTQYF. CDR3 DNA (partial): TGCAGTGCTAGTAGTGGTGACAGGGGTGTGACAGATACG.

As to this clone: The read stops 3 residues short of the end of the CDR3; the missing end is completed from the germline J gene. This sequence joins TRBV19 and TRBJ1-2; D perhaps matches TRBD1 (5 bases). V shed 7 bases and J shed 3 bases, with 12 bases lying between them. Germline CDR1 and CDR2: LNHDA and SQIVND (reference sequence). This CDR3 contains 13 residues. The CDR3 spells CASNPWGDYGYTF. Partial CDR3 DNA: TGTGCCAGTAATCCTTGGGGGGACTATGGC.

Comments on this clone: The read ends 3 residues shy of where the CDR3 ends; the end is completed using the germline J gene. The rearrangement links TRBV6-2 or TRBV6-3 to TRBJ2-5; 12 bases are a match to TRBD2. This CDR3 has 13 residues. Trimming at V came to 7 bases and at J to 5 bases, leaving 2 bases not matched to a gene. Germline V gene data show CDR1 as MNHEY and CDR2 as SVGEGT. CDR3 bases read: TGTGCCAGCAACGGACTAGCGGGGGAGACC. Its translation is CASNGLAGET. The CDR3 in its entirety is CASNGLAGETQYF.

As concerns this clone: The CDR3 end is not reached by the read, which stops 3 residues before it; the germline J gene fills it in. This chain connects TRBV6-2 or TRBV6-3 to TRBJ2-2; 8 nucleotides line up with TRBD1. This CDR3 spans 17 amino acids. Germline CDR1 is MNHEY and CDR2 is SVGEGT. With 4 bases clipped from V and 0 bases from J, the junction kept 7 bases outside the gene matches. The CDR3 is CASSSPMTGANTGELFF. The part of the CDR3 DNA that was read is TGTGCCAGCAGTTCCCCGATGACAGGGGCGAACACCGGGGAG.

A note on this clone: Read data end 3 residues before the CDR3 end; the end is taken from the germline J gene. The chain has TRBV7-2 and TRBJ2-4; 7 bases match TRBD1. The CDR3 covers 15 residues. From germline, CDR1 is SGHTA and CDR2 FQGNSA. V lost 1 base to trimming and J lost 8 bases; unmatched junction nucleotides: 8. CDR3 sequence reads: CASSLGRGFGDIQYF. CDR3 bases read: TGTGCCAGCAGCTTAGGCAGGGGGTTTGGGGACATT.

In the case of this clone: Coverage ceases 3 residues before the CDR3 finishes, and the germline J gene fills in the end. This chain joins TRBV10-3 and TRBJ2-5, with 7 bases that match TRBD2. V lost 0 bases and J lost 1; bases outside the gene matches: 2. CDR1 and CDR2 (germline): ENHRY, SYGVKD. This CDR3 contains 15 residues. The CDR3: CAISESGRGQETQYF. The sequenced CDR3 bases are TGTGCCATCAGTGAGTCAGGGAGGGGCCAAGAGACC.